The 21 T cell receptor beta chains reported below all come from one sample, sequenced in a study of CD8+CD57+ T cells in acquired aplastic anemia. TCR beta VDJ and CDR3 profiling used genomic DNA as template. TCRdb itself ran the reads through MiXCR, one entry per CDR3 protein. Among about 190,000 distinct CDR3 sequences listed, less than 65% were seen once. Sequenced material: sorted CD4+, CD8+, or CD8+CD57+ T cells (not recorded which) from PBMCs. The receptors were sampled from a human donor in good health, serving as a control.

V usage is TRBV5-1 and J usage is TRBJ2-7, with D hard to call. Per the germline V gene, CDR1 is SGHRS and CDR2 is YFSETQ. The V end was cut by 0 bases, the J end by 7 bases, with 5 bases between. This CDR3 comprises 11 residues. The CDR3 bases are TGCGCCAGCAGCTTGGAAGAGGAGCAGTACTTC. This translates into CASSLEEEQYF.

The J gene is TRBJ2-7, the V gene TRBV19; 7 nucleotides agree with TRBD1. The V gene end was trimmed by 2 bases and the J gene end by 5 bases; junction bases not matched to a gene: 3. The germline gives CDR1 LNHDA, CDR2 SQIVND (reference sequence). The CDR3 totals 13 residues. DNA of the CDR3: TGTGCCAGTAGTATACTGACAGGGAACGAGCAGTACTTC. Its protein product is CASSILTGNEQYF.

The chain combines TRBV6-6 with TRBJ1-6; possible D gene TRBD1, 5 bases. The CDR3 contains 18 residues. Germline assignment: CDR1 MNHNY and CDR2 SVGAGI (reference sequence). V was cut by 2 bases and J by 3 bases, with 17 bases left in between. Written as DNA, the CDR3 is TGTGCCAGCAGTTACGGAAGCCGGGGGGAGAGCTATAATTCACCCCTCCACTTT. Its protein is CASSYGSRGESYNSPLHF.

The chain couples TRBV9 to TRBJ2-1; 16 bases are shared with TRBD2. Per the germline V gene, CDR1 is SGDLS and CDR2 is YYNGEE. Unmatched junction bases numbered 6, after V lost 4 bases and J lost 8 bases. This CDR3 spans 16 amino acids. CDR3 nucleotide sequence: TGTGCCAGCAGCCCGGGGACTAGCGGGGGGGGCGATGAGCAGTTCTTC. Protein: CASSPGTSGGGDEQFF.

V usage is TRBV15 and J usage is TRBJ1-5; D not resolved. Germline CDR1 is LNHNV and CDR2 is YYDKDF (reference sequence). V gave up 6 bases and J gave up 1 base, with 4 bases separating them. The CDR3 sequence is 12 residues long. The CDR3 loop reads CATRDSNQPQHF. CDR3 DNA: TGTGCCACCAGAGACAGCAATCAGCCCCAGCATTTT.

This clonotype was recorded many times. The chain is built from TRBV5-1 and TRBJ2-5; the match to TRBD1 covers 12 bases. J gave up 5 bases and V 4 bases, and 9 bases lay outside the gene matches. Germline-derived CDR1 and CDR2 are SGHRS and YFSETQ. CDR3 size: 16 residues. CDR3 loop: CASSNRDRGLIETQYF. Here the CDR3 DNA reads TGCGCCAGCAGCAACCGGGACAGGGGGCTTATTGAGACCCAGTACTTC.

The gene calls are TRBV7-6 and TRBJ2-3, with a weak D call TRBD2 (6 bases). Germline V CDR1 and CDR2: SGHVS, FNYEAQ. Trimming removed 1 base from V and 0 bases from J, with 8 bases in between. The CDR3 covers 15 residues. The CDR3 loop is CASSLEGTSTDTQYF. CDR3 DNA: TGTGCCAGCAGCTTAGAAGGGACTAGCACAGATACGCAGTATTTT.

In regard to this clonotype: It may be a read error: a sequence one base away is much more abundant. The J gene is TRBJ2-7, the V gene TRBV3-2; the tabulated D call, TRBD1, remains unverified against the DNA. TRBV3-2 is recorded as a pseudogene. The CDR3 contains 15 residues. CDR3 in DNA: TGTGCCAGCAACCAAGGGACAGGGAACCTCTACGAGCAGTACTTC. Its translation is CASNQGTGNLYEQYF.

V gene TRBV18 combines with J gene TRBJ2-1; 7 bases are shared with TRBD2. The CDR3 has 15 amino acids. Looked up from germline, CDR1 is KGHSH and CDR2 is LQKENI. Trimming cost V 3 bases and J 4 bases; bases outside gene matches: 6. The CDR3 spells CASSPLLASYNEQFF. CDR3 coding DNA: TGTGCCAGCTCACCGTTACTAGCGAGTTACAATGAGCAGTTCTTC.

V and J are TRBV9 and TRBJ2-7; possible D gene TRBD1, 5 bases. Deletions cut 3 bases from V and 3 bases from J, with 25 bases between. Germline CDR1 reads SGDLS; CDR2 reads YYNGEE. The CDR3 extends over 18 amino acids. The CDR3 bases are TGTGCCAGCAGCGGAACGGACGAATCGACAGTACGTTTCTACGAGCAGTACTTC. Protein: CASSGTDESTVRFYEQYF.

The chain is built from TRBV24-1 and TRBJ2-5; TRBD2 aligns across 11 bases. V lost 4 bases to trimming and J lost 0 bases; unmatched junction nucleotides: 6. This CDR3 comprises 17 residues. CDR1 is KGHDR, CDR2 SFDVKD, per germline. This chain's CDR3 is CATSDPLAGGYQETQYF. In DNA, the CDR3 is TGTGCCACCAGTGACCCCTTAGCGGGAGGGTACCAAGAGACCCAGTACTTC.

The chain is built from TRBV2 and TRBJ2-4, with D possibly being TRBD1 or TRBD2 (6 bases each). The CDR3 extends over 17 amino acids. The V and J ends lost 10 bases and 1 base respectively, with 23 bases between them. Per the germline V gene, CDR1 is SNHLY and CDR2 is FYNNEI. The DNA for the CDR3 is TGTGCCACCACGCGCTTTCGGGGGCCTGGGGCCAAAAACATTCAGTACTTC. It encodes CATTRFRGPGAKNIQYF.

This clonotype occurred a few times. The chain has TRBV2 and TRBJ1-6; possibly TRBD1 for D (6 bases). Trimming shortened V by 8 bases and J by 3 bases, and 17 bases separated the two germline ends. Looked up from germline, CDR1 is SNHLY and CDR2 is FYNNEI. The CDR3 spans 16 residues. Written as DNA, the CDR3 is TGTGCCAGCTTGTTCTACAGGGCCCTCTATAATTCACCCCTCCACTTT. Amino acids: CASLFYRALYNSPLHF.

This clonotype was detected only a few times. V is TRBV19 and J is TRBJ2-7; D is uncertain. CDR3 length: 15 residues. Germline V gives CDR1 LNHDA, CDR2 SQIVND (reference sequence). The germline V and J ends were trimmed by 1 base and 1 base, with 11 bases remaining between them. The CDR3 bases are TGTGCCAGTAGTATAGCCCCAGGAAGTTCCTACGAGCAGTACTTC. It translates to CASSIAPGSSYEQYF.

The chain recombines TRBV3-2 with TRBJ2-1; the tabulated D call, TRBD2, remains unverified against the DNA. TRBV3-2 counts as a pseudogene. The CDR3 is 19 residues long. The CDR3 here is CASSQVSSGGDISYNEQFF. The CDR3 DNA reads TGTGCCAGCAGCCAAGTTTCCAGCGGGGGGGATATCTCCTACAATGAGCAGTTCTTC.

The chain links TRBV27 to TRBJ1-2, with D hard to call. V gave up 2 bases and J gave up 14 bases, with 18 bases separating them. Germline CDR1 MNHEY, CDR2 SMNVEV (reference sequence). The CDR3 loop spans 13 amino acids. The CDR3 sequence: CASSLRLDDPKTF. In DNA form, the CDR3 reads TGTGCCAGCAGTTTACGGTTGGACGACCCTAAGACCTTC.

In its sample, this clonotype was seen many times. V is TRBV11-2 and J is TRBJ2-2, with TRBD2 as a possible D gene (5 bases). Trimming left V 6 bases short and J 0 bases short, with 14 bases between. The CDR3 sequence is 16 residues long. Looked up from germline, CDR1 is SGHAT and CDR2 is FQNNGV. The DNA for the CDR3 is TGTGCCAGCAGACGAGGGCCCCCCACGAACACCGGGGAGCTGTTTTTT. Amino acids: CASRRGPPTNTGELFF. The full variable domain, with the rest looked up from reference TRBV11-2 and TRBJ2-2, is EAGVAQSPRYKIIEKRQSVAFWCNPISGHATLYWYQQILGQGPKLLIQFQNNGVVDDSQLPKDRFSAERLKGVDSTLKIQPAKLEDSAVYLCASRRGPPTNTGELFFGEGSRLTVL.

The rearrangement links TRBV7-6 to TRBJ2-1; 12 positions agree with TRBD2. Germline CDR1 and CDR2: SGHVS and FNYEAQ. V lost 1 base to trimming and J lost 6 bases; unmatched junction nucleotides: 1. The CDR3 totals 15 residues. The CDR3 bases are TGTGCCAGCAGCTTAGGGACTAGCGGGGCCAATGAGCAGTTCTTC. As protein: CASSLGTSGANEQFF.

CDR3 sequence: CASSQGTGTYNEQFF. CDR3 nucleotide sequence: TGTGCCAGCAGCCAAGGGACAGGGACATACAATGAGCAGTTCTTC. The rearrangement uses TRBV7-9 and TRBJ2-1; TRBD1 matches at 9 bases. Germline CDR1 is SEHNR and CDR2 is FQNEAQ (reference sequence). With V trimmed by 5 bases and J by 4 bases, 6 bases remained unmatched. The CDR3 extends over 15 amino acids.

There are many counts of this clonotype. The genes are TRBV6-2 or TRBV6-3 and TRBJ1-5, with TRBD1 identical over 9 bases. CDR1 and CDR2 (germline): MNHEY, SVGEGT. The CDR3 has 15 amino acids. J lost 1 base, V lost 6 bases, and 4 bases had no gene match. CDR3 region: CASRLGQGSNQPQHF. CDR3 sequence (DNA): TGTGCCAGCAGGCTGGGACAGGGAAGCAATCAGCCCCAGCATTTT.

Here the CDR3 reads CASSSAPEQYF. DNA of the CDR3: TGTGCCAGCAGCTCAGCGCCCGAGCAGTACTTC. The rearrangement uses TRBV7-2 and TRBJ2-7, with D hard to call. This CDR3 is built from 11 residues. V shed 4 bases and J shed 6 bases, with 7 bases lying between them. From germline, CDR1 is SGHTA and CDR2 FQGNSA.